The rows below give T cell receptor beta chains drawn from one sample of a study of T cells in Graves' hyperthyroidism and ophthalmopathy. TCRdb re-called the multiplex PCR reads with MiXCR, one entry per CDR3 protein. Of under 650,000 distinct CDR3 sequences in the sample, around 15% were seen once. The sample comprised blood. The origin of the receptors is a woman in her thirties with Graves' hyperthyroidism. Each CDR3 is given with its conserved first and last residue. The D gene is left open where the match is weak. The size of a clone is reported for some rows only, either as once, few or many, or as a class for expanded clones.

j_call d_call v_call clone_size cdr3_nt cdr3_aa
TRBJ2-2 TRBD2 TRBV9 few TGTGCCAGCAGCGTAGCTGGGCTAGCGGGAGACACCGGGGAGCTGTTTTTT CASSVAGLAGDTGELFF
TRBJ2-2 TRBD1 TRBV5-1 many TGCGCCAGCGGGGGGACAGGACTGCAATCGAACACCGGGGAGCTGTTTTTT CASGGTGLQSNTGELFF
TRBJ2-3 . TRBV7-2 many TGTGCCAGCAGCTCCCTTAAGGGGAGGCCCACAGATACGCAGTATTTT CASSSLKGRPTDTQYF
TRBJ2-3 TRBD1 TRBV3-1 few TGTGCCAGCAGCCAAAAAAACCCGGGACAGGGGTGGGATACGCAGTATTTT CASSQKNPGQGWDTQYF
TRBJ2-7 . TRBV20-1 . TGCAGTAAAGGACGTAGCTCCTACGAGCAGTACTTC CSKGRSSYEQYF
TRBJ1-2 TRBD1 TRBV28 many TGTGCCAGCAGTAACCGGGACAGGGGACACTCTAACTATGGCTACACCTTC CASSNRDRGHSNYGYTF
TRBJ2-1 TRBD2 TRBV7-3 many TGTGCCAGCAGCTTAACGGGTGGTAGCGGGAGGGCGGATGAGCAGTTCTTC CASSLTGGSGRADEQFF
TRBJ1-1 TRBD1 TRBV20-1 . TGCAGTGCTAGGGGGGACAGGAGAACTGAAGCTTTCTTT CSARGDRRTEAFF
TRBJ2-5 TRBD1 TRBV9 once TGTGCCAGCAGCCCGTGGACAGGGGGTTTTGAGACCCAGTACTTC CASSPWTGGFETQYF
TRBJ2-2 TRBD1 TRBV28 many TGTGCCAGCATCGGGACAGGGGGTAACACCGGGGAGCTGTTTTTT CASIGTGGNTGELFF
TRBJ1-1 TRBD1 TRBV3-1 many TGTGCCAGCAGCCGCCCCGGGACAGCCGTAAGTGAAGCTTTCTTT CASSRPGTAVSEAFF
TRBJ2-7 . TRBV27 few TGTGCCAGCAGGAAGACACAAGACTACGAGCAGTACTTC CASRKTQDYEQYF